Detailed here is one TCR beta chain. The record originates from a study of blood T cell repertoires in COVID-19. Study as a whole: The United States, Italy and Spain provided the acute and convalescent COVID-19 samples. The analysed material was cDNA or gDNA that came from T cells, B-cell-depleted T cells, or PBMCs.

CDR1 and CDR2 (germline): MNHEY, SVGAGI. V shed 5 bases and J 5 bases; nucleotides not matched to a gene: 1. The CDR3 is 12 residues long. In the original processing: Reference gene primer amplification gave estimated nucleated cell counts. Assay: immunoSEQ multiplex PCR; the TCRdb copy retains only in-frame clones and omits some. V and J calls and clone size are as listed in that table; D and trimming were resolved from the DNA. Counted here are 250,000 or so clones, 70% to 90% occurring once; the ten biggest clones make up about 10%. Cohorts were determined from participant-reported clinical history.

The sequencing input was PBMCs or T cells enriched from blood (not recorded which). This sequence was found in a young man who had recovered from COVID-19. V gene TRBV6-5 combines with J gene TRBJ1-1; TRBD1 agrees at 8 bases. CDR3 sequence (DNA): TGTGCCAGCAGTCGGACAGGGACTGAAGCTTTCTTT. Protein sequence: CASSRTGTEAFF.